This T cell receptor (beta chain) was captured by sequencing in a study of molecular identifiers for immune sequencing clone quantification (dated by TCRdb to the late 2010s). Describing the broader study: For a replicate experiment, the RNA from either about 20,000 or 100,000 naive CD8 T cells was divided into five aliquots, and four of those aliquots went on to sequencing. The study was a methods study using CD8 T cells to benchmark molecular-identifier clustering-based TCR repertoire sequencing (MIDCIRS) and TCR RNA copy counting. General findings and caveats noted by the study authors: Modeling estimated about three recovered TCR RNA copies per cell, compared with 8.5 to 10 by digital PCR, which implies around 30% capture efficiency. In CMV-specific effector cells, over 97% of molecules were held by clones above 20 RNA copies, whereas under 1% of molecules were held by such clones in naive cells. Spiked-in Jurkat TCR RNA equivalent to a single cell was reported to be detectable even among 800,000 to 1,000,000 naive CD8 T cells. The naive libraries included spiked-in Jurkat TCR RNA (around nine copies' worth), and this Jurkat TCR RNA is not part of the donor repertoire. Identical TCR molecules sharing a barcode could cause highly expanded clone sizes to be underestimated. When barcode sub-clustering was left out, chimeric consensus sequences inflated TCR diversity, with chimeras reaching as high as 47%.

This clonotype has a single count. Its antigen remains unidentified. One base away lies a much larger clone, so this may be a sequencing read error. V is pared back by 4 bases and J by 1 base, with 16 bases lying between the germline termini. Taken from cysteine to phenylalanine, the CDR3 has 16 residues. The kept DNA is CDR3 alone, 48 bases in frame from the first base. CDR1 and CDR2 are drawn from the germline V gene (reference sequence): SEHNR, FQNEAQ. Library generation was performed with PCR. For sequencing, an Illumina HiSeq 4000 was employed. Bulk TCR libraries were generated as previously described, with the TCR primers listed in Table S5 used. The Qiagen AllPrep DNA/RNA kit was used to purify total RNA. Reads from multiple sequencing runs of the same library were pooled before analysis. The paper's data handling went like this. Reads were retained only if an exact TCR constant sequence was present, and the retained reads were trimmed to 150 nt and grouped according to their 12-nt molecular barcodes. Within each barcode group, reads were sub-clustered at a 15% Levenshtein threshold, and quality-weighted consensus sequences were built per RNA molecule. Non-functional sequences were excluded, and lower-count sequences lying one edit away from another sequence were also excluded. Based on fitting two negative binomial distributions, any barcode sub-cluster with under 20% of the maximum read count was discarded. TCRdb's own reprocessing of the public reads used fastp at Q25 and MiXCR and kept productive beta chains. Every CDR3 protein is listed once, alongside the most common genes and DNA of its rows. For this entry, the V and J calls and clone size follow TCRdb and not the study's own pipeline. The sample yields 460,000 or so distinct CDR3 sequences; around 21% were counted once. About 0.84% of the sample belongs to the ten largest clones.

Libraries of naive CD8 T cells were built from about 20,000 to 1,000,000 sorted cells, with 10%, 30% or 50% of the purified RNA used. Naive CD8 T cells were FACS-sorted as CD8+CD4-CCR7+CD45RA+ on a BD FACSAria II into RLT Plus buffer. Approximately 9 TCR copies' worth of Jurkat RNA were spiked into about 19,000-1,100,000 naive CD8 T cell samples to test detection sensitivity. Enrichment of CD8 T cells was performed with RosetteSep CD8+ T Cell Enrichment Cocktail and Ficoll-Paque, after which ACK red cell lysis was carried out. The sequence joins TRBV7-9 to TRBJ1-1; the D gene is possibly TRBD1, with 5 bases matching. The TCR was taken from a human donor in good health. Some libraries in this study had Jurkat cell RNA spiked in. The source material was naive CD8+ T cells from blood, with Jurkat cell RNA spiked in. The cell subset or site label for this specimen denotes: FACS-sorted CD8+CD4-CCR7+CD45RA+ naive T cells. CDR3 reads: CASSSSTRGANTEAFF. In nucleotides, the sequence is TGTGCCAGCAGCTCGTCGACAAGGGGCGCGAACACTGAAGCTTTCTTT.